This T cell receptor beta chain was recovered during a study of long-term antiretroviral therapy in people with HIV (dated by TCRdb to between 2021 and 2024). At the level of the whole study: The earliest samples were collected roughly a decade before the 2015 WHO recommendation for immediate ART, at a time when ART was usually postponed until CD4 counts fell. Among the roughly 30 participants with HIV, ten to twelve were female. Whether ART initiation and durable HIV suppression were associated with changes in peripheral blood TRB repertoire composition and diversity was tested in a retrospective serial study. No cross-contamination during QIAcube processing was shown when test extractions of a monoclonal T-cell line were performed alongside 25 to 35 polyclonal samples. A total of 150 to 200 cryopreserved PBMC samples were contributed to the cohort by 30 adults with confirmed HIV infection, with samples collected serially over a mean of approximately six years (range 1-12). General conclusions and limits of the study: At every time point, the repertoire was dominated by expanded TRB clones first identified before ART initiation, although this dominance fluctuated and, in many PLHIV, declined after ART. Starting ART was linked to a significant rise in TRB diversity, yet even with long-term ART the diversity remained significantly lower than in transplant donor controls. Because PBMC availability was limited, only the TCR beta chain was sequenced, with no alpha chain pairing. Inferences about post-ART repertoire changes are limited because no data were available on ART adherence, viral resistance or therapy changes. Because pre-ART samples had limited cell numbers, unsorted PBMC were profiled rather than sorted CD4+ and CD8+ T cells. The samples were dated from about 2004 to 2017, and the ART regimens that were used may be less effective than current ART regimens. CDR3 length ranges in HIV repertoires were narrower than in controls, and network structure suggested an antigen-experienced repertoire with only a slight naive shift after ART.

Inclusion was restricted to participants for whom at least one PBMC sample before ART initiation and at least two post-ART samples were available. All participants with HIV were treated in the United States of America. Before DNA extraction, cryopreserved samples of roughly 0.9-11 million PBMC were thawed and then washed. At the time of the earliest PBMC sample, participants with HIV were aged between roughly 20 and 60 years. Each participant contributed PBMC samples from 1-4 timepoints before ART initiation and 2-8 timepoints after ART initiation, with a median of 7 samples. Serial HIV viral load, CD4+ T-cell count, ART history and demographic data were obtained for every participant. A Qiagen kit on a QIAcube was used to extract genomic DNA from unsorted PBMC, with samples processed in batches of 12. Comment on this clone: It has no known antigen specificity. Base-call qualities are not available, and no considerably larger clone is one nucleotide away.

The immunoSEQ hsTCRB v3.0 assay was used at survey level resolution to sequence the TRB variable region. The target sequencing depth for TRB was roughly 35,000-50,000 T-cell genomes per sample. Pooled TRB libraries were sequenced on an Illumina MiSeq with a v3 150-cycle kit. The original pipeline was this. Repertoire analysis was performed in R inside a reproducible Nextflow workflow that covered QC, data transformation and analysis. LymphoSeq2, an R package for exploring AIRR-Seq data, was used to implement the custom analyses. A few samples that yielded fewer than 5000 total TRB sequences were excluded, so that 150 to 200 HIV repertoires were analyzed. Among the 188 retained HIV repertoires, approximately 57 were collected before ART initiation and 120 to 140 were collected after ART initiation. Each repertoire was downsampled to 5000 TRB nucleotide sequences, and summary statistics were averaged across 100 downsampling iterations. TRB sequences were retained for analysis only if CDR3 regions of at least seven amino acids were present. Diversity was assessed using a clonality score derived from Shannon entropy and using the Gini coefficient. In the repertoire networks, any two of the top 5000 CDR3 amino acid sequences were connected whenever the two sequences differed by an edit distance of one. For TRB CDR3 amino acid sequences, GLIPH2 was used to predict antigen specificity groups and MHC restriction. CDR3 amino acid sequences were matched against VDJdb and McPAS-TCR to flag known CMV, EBV, HIV or tissue antigen associations. Pre-ART, post-ART and control groups were compared with Wilcoxon signed-rank tests and Holm-Bonferroni correction. TCRdb obtained this table from immuneACCESS and retained in-frame rearrangements with V and J assigned. These tables miss some clones; where compared with another copy, unresolved V genes account for less than half of the shortfall, and the remainder is unexplained. The DNA was the basis for D and trimming; V, J and clone size are from that table. The sample table records 39,000 or so clones; roughly 87% of these occur just once. The top ten hold around 6.5% of the sample.

Based on the germline V gene (reference sequence), the CDR1 and CDR2 sequences are GTSNPN and SVGIG. Inclusive of the bounding cysteine and phenylalanine, the CDR3 is 15 residues long. The read is trimmed to its CDR3 DNA, 45 bases read in frame from base 1. V was cut back by 2 bases and J by 0 bases, leaving a gap of 11 bases between them. The sample was unsorted PBMCs, taken 0.6 years after starting antiretroviral therapy. This TCR was sampled from a man between 18 and 35 years old with HIV. The receptor chain draws on TRBV30 and TRBJ1-3, with the D gene not clear enough to name. The CDR3 in this case is CAWSRLLSSGNTIYF. The nucleotide sequence reads TGTGCCTGGAGTCGTTTGCTGTCCTCTGGAAACACCATATATTTT.